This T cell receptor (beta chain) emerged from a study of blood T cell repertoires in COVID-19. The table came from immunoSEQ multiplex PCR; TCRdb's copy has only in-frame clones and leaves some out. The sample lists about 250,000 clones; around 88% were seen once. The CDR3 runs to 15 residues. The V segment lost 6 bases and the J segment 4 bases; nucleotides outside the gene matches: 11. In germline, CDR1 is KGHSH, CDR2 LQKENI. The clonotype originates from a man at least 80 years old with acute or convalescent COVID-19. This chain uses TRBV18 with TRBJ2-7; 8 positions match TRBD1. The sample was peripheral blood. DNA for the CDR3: TGTGCCAGCTCCCCTGGGACAGGTCCCCTTTACGAGCAGTACTTC. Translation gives CASSPGTGPLYEQYF.